The 5 T cell receptor beta chains below all came from one sample that was sequenced in a study of somatic mutations in cytotoxic T cells in rheumatoid arthritis (dated by TCRdb to the late 2010s). Receptor libraries were prepared by the immunoSEQ multiplex PCR assay. In its TCRdb copy, this immuneACCESS table keeps in-frame sequences only and misses some clones. Where compared with another copy, unresolved V genes explain less than half of these, and the others have no known cause. The sample table shows more than 20,000 clones, and roughly 80% are seen once. The ten largest clonotypes hold approximately 3.8% of the sample. Sequenced input: CD8+ T cells sorted from blood. These TCRs come from an adult with rheumatoid arthritis.

The chain links TRBV27 to TRBJ2-3; 10 positions agree with TRBD2. With V trimmed by 4 bases and J by 6 bases, 10 bases remained unmatched. The V gene's germline CDR1 is MNHEY and CDR2 SMNVEV (reference sequence). This CDR3 has 16 residues. CDR3 DNA: TGTGCCAGCAGTTACAGCGGGGGGGAAGTTTGGGATACGCAGTATTTT. Translated, it gives CASSYSGGEVWDTQYF.

This clone turned up a few times. The chain recombines TRBV27 with TRBJ1-1; D is ambiguous. Looked up from germline, CDR1 is MNHEY and CDR2 is SMNVEV (reference sequence). This CDR3 is 11 amino acids long. Trimming took 10 bases from V and 6 from J, leaving 12 bases between them. CDR3 residues: CATRSASEAFF. CDR3 coding DNA: TGTGCCACCAGGTCCGCTTCTGAAGCTTTCTTT.

The chain uses TRBV6-6 and TRBJ1-2; D may be TRBD1 (5 bases). CDR1 and CDR2 (germline): MNHNY, SVGAGI (reference sequence). The V gene lost 5 bases and the J gene lost 6 bases, with 16 bases spanning the gap. The CDR3 length is 14 residues. The CDR3 loop reads CASSGWDVGDGYTF. In nucleotides, the CDR3 is TGTGCCAGCAGTGGATGGGACGTGGGGGATGGCTACACCTTC.

J is TRBJ1-2 and V is TRBV4-2; D possibly corresponds to TRBD1 (6 bases). This CDR3 is 14 amino acids long. CDR1 and CDR2 (germline): LGHNA, YNFKEQ. Trimming pared 0 bases from V and 3 bases from J, leaving 8 bases between. CDR3 protein: CASSQDWTDYGYTF. CDR3 sequence (DNA): TGTGCCAGCAGCCAAGATTGGACAGACTATGGCTACACCTTC.

The DNA of the CDR3 is TGTGCCAGCAGCTGGGACAGGCGGACTGAAGCTTTCTTT. This translates into CASSWDRRTEAFF. The chain has TRBV5-5 and TRBJ1-1; 8 bases map to TRBD1. Germline assignment: CDR1 SGHKS and CDR2 YYEKEE (reference sequence). The CDR3 covers 13 residues. With 3 bases clipped from V and 5 bases from J, the junction kept 3 bases outside the gene matches.